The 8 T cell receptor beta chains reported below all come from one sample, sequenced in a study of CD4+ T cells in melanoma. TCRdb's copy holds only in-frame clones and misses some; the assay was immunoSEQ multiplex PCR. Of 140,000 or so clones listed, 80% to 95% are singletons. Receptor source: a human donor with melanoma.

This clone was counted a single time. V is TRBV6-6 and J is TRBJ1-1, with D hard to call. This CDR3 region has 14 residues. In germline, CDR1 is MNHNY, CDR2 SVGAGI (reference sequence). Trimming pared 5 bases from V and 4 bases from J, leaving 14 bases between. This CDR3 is CASSSGGKTTEAFF. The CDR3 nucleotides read TGTGCCAGCAGTAGCGGAGGTAAGACCACTGAAGCTTTCTTT.

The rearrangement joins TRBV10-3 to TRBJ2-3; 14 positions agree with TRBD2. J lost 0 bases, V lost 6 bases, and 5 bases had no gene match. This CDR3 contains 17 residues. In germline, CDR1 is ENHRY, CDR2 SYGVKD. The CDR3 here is CAIRKTSGGASTDTQYF. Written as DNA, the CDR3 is TGTGCCATCAGGAAGACTAGCGGGGGGGCTAGCACAGATACGCAGTATTTT.

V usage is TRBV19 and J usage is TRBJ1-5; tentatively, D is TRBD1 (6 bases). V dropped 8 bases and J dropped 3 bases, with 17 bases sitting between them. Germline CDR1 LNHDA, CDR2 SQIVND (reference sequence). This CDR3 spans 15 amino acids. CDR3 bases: TGTGCCAGTGGGAGGGACACCCCGTTCAATCAGCCCCAGCATTTT. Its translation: CASGRDTPFNQPQHF.

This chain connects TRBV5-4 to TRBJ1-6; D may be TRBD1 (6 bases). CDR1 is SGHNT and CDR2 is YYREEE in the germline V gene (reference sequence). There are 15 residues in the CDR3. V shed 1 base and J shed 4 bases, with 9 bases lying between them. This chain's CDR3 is CASSLQGNYNSPLHF. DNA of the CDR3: TGTGCCAGCAGCTTGCAGGGGAATTATAATTCACCCCTCCACTTT. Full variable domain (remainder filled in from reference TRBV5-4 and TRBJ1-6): ETGVTQSPTHLIKTRGQQVTLRCSSQSGHNTVSWYQQALGQGPQFIFQYYREEENGRGNFPPRFSGLQFPNYSSELNVNALELDDSALYLCASSLQGNYNSPLHFGNGTRLTVT.

CDR3 protein: CAWSGAGSSGNTIYF. CDR3 nucleotides: TGTGCCTGGAGTGGGGCGGGGAGCTCTGGAAACACCATATATTTT. This rearrangement joins TRBV30 to TRBJ1-3; unclear D gene. Deletions cut 1 base from V and 0 bases from J, with 10 bases between. The CDR3 sequence is 15 residues long. From germline, CDR1 is GTSNPN and CDR2 SVGIG (reference sequence).

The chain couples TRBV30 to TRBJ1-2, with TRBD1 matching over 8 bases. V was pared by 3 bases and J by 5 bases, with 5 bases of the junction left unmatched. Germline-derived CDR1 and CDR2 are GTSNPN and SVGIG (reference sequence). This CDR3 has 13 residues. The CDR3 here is CAWREDRVYGYTF. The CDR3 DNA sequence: TGTGCCTGGAGGGAGGACAGGGTTTATGGCTACACCTTC.

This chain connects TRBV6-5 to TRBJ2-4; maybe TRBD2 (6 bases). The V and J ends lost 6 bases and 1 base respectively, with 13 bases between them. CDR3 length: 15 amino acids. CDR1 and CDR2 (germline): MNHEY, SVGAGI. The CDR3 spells CASSRHAGAKNIQYF. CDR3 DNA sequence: TGTGCCAGCAGCCGTCACGCGGGGGCCAAAAACATTCAGTACTTC.

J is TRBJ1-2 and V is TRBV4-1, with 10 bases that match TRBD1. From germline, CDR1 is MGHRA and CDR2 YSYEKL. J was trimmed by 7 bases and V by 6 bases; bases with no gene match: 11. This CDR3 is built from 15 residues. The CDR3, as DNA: TGCGCCAGCAGGCTAACCGGGACAGGGGTTGTTGGCTACACCTTC. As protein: CASRLTGTGVVGYTF.